This TCR beta chain derives from a study of cytomegalovirus exposure and HLA in healthy donors. Notes on the study in general: Reportedly, TCR beta sequences accurately predicted HLA-A and HLA-B alleles in most subjects. Analysis was performed later, and it showed HLA-associated TCR beta chains to be more clonally expanded than equally common others. Being productive about 87% or about 30% of the time was typical of most TCR beta V segments in an earlier analysis.

PCR involved 60 Vbeta and 13 Jbeta primers. Using immunoSEQ multiplex PCR, the repertoire was profiled, and TCRdb retains in-frame clones only, with some absent. The data hold some 150,000 clones, with approximately 84% observed a single time. The length of the CDR3 is 14 residues. Germline assignment: CDR1 LNHDA and CDR2 SQIVND (reference sequence). J was trimmed by 4 bases and V by 5 bases; bases with no gene match: 6. Remarks on this clone: The antigen is undetermined.

The gene calls are TRBV19 and TRBJ1-2; 8 nucleotides agree with TRBD1. The sequence was collected from a woman aged 18-29 years in good health and CMV-seronegative. Sequencing used PBMCs. CDR3 sequence: CASSPGGRGYGYTF. CDR3 in DNA: TGTGCCAGTAGTCCAGGGGGCCGGGGCTATGGCTACACCTTC.